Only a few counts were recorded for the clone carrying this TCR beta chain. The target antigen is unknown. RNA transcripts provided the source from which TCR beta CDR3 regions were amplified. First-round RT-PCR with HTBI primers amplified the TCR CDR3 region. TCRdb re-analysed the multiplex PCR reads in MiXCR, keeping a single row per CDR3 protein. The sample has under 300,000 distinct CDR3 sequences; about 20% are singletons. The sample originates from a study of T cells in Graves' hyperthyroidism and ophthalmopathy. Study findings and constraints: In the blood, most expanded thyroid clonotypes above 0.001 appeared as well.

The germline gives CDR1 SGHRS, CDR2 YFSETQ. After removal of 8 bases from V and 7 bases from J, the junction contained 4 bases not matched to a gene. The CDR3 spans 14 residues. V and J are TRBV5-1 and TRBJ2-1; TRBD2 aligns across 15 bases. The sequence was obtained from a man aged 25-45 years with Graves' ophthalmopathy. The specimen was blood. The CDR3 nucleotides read TGCGCCAGTGCCGGGACTAGCGGGAGGAATGAGCAGTTCTTC. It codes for CASAGTSGRNEQFF.